The clone carrying this T cell receptor (beta chain) was picked up many times. A single record per CDR3 protein comes from TCRdb applying MiXCR to the 5' RACE reads. This sample has more than 20,000 distinct CDR3 sequences, with 3.6% found just once. The sample originates from a study of early T cells in non-severe SARS-CoV-2 infection. The CDR3 loop spans 13 amino acids. The germline V gene encodes CDR1 MDHEN and CDR2 SYDVKM. Trimming cost V 11 bases and J 2 bases, with 14 bases left between them. Sequenced material: whole blood. The TCR originated in an adult who was a healthcare worker with PCR-confirmed SARS-CoV-2 infection or an uninfected control (not recorded which). This rearrangement joins TRBV28 to TRBJ2-3, with a tentative D call TRBD2 (6 bases). CDR3 sequence: CAGGWGNTDTQYF. CDR3 coding DNA: TGTGCCGGAGGGTGGGGGAACACAGATACGCAGTATTTT.